These 29 T cell receptor beta chains were all obtained from the same sample, sequenced in a study of T cell repertoires in cytomegalovirus infection. Their antigens remain unidentified. TCRdb redid the calling of the reads with MiXCR, one entry per CDR3 protein. The table has more than 55,000 distinct CDR3 sequences, approximately 22% seen once. This specimen was CD8+ T cells from cultured PBMCs, taken from culture after CMV antigen stimulation. The receptors stem from a human donor in good health (CMV status not recorded). Some clones in this sample may be carry-over from other donors' samples.

The V gene is TRBV7-9, the J gene TRBJ2-2, with 7 bases matching TRBD1. The CDR3 length is 16 residues. CDR1 and CDR2 from the germline V gene are SEHNR and FQNEAQ (reference sequence). The J segment lost 4 bases and the V segment lost 6 bases, leaving 11 bases of the junction unmatched. DNA for the CDR3: TGTGCCAGCAGATCCGCCGAGGGGGCAATCACCGGGGAGCTGTTTTTT. The encoded protein is CASRSAEGAITGELFF.

This sequence joins TRBV2 and TRBJ1-1; 10 positions match TRBD1. This CDR3 spans 16 amino acids. Per the germline V gene, CDR1 is SNHLY and CDR2 is FYNNEI. Losses at the gene ends were 6 bases for V and 5 bases for J; bases not matched to a gene: 12. The CDR3 nucleotides read TGTGCCAGCAGCATGCACCTAGGACAGGGGGGGACTGAAGCTTTCTTT. It codes for CASSMHLGQGGTEAFF.

The chain combines TRBV7-6 with TRBJ1-6, with D maybe TRBD1 (6 bases). The V and J ends lost 1 base and 2 bases respectively, with 15 bases between them. The CDR3 is 18 amino acids. Per the germline V gene, CDR1 is SGHVS and CDR2 is FNYEAQ. The CDR3 here is CASSLGPGVSTYNSPLHF. In nucleotides, the CDR3 is TGTGCCAGCAGCTTAGGTCCAGGGGTTAGCACCTATAATTCACCCCTCCACTTT.

As concerns this clonotype: This may come from a read error, since a much larger clone is one base off. The gene calls are TRBV7-2 and TRBJ1-1, with D unclear. Germline V gene sequence: CDR1 SGHTA, CDR2 FQGNSA. With 3 bases removed from V and 1 base from J, the gap between germline ends came to 6 bases. The CDR3 sequence is 13 residues long. The CDR3 sequence is CASSFRGNTEAFF. The CDR3 DNA sequence: TGTGCCAGCAGCTTTCGGGGGAACACTGAAGCTTTCTTT.

This chain uses TRBV12-3 or TRBV12-4 with TRBJ2-7; D is ambiguous. The CDR3 spans 13 residues. V dropped 3 bases and J dropped 4 bases, with 10 bases sitting between them. The CDR3 loop reads CASSFGPRYEQYF. The DNA of the CDR3 is TGTGCCAGCAGTTTTGGCCCAAGATACGAGCAGTACTTC.

This clonotype was recorded a few times. This chain links TRBV7-9 with TRBJ1-1, with D hard to call. In germline, CDR1 is SEHNR, CDR2 FQNEAQ (reference sequence). This CDR3 has 16 residues. Deletions cut 1 base from V and 5 bases from J, with 17 bases between. The CDR3: CASSLGRASVETEAFF. DNA for the CDR3: TGTGCCAGCAGCTTAGGGCGGGCTTCGGTAGAGACTGAAGCTTTCTTT.

The rearrangement links TRBV7-9 to TRBJ2-1; D is tentatively TRBD1 or TRBD2 (5 bases each). CDR1 SEHNR and CDR2 FQNEAQ come from the germline V gene (reference sequence). V lost 2 bases and J lost 8, with 16 bases in between. The CDR3 is 15 residues long. The CDR3 DNA is TGTGCCAGCAGCTTACGTGGGGCAGAGGGTGATGAGCAGTTCTTC. Translated, it gives CASSLRGAEGDEQFF.

CDR3 sequence reads: CASSLGRLAYTDTQYF. The CDR3 DNA is TGTGCCAGCAGCTTAGGTCGACTAGCGTACACAGATACGCAGTATTTT. This chain uses TRBV7-2 with TRBJ2-3, with TRBD2 identical over 8 bases. The germline V gene encodes CDR1 SGHTA and CDR2 FQGNSA. With V trimmed by 1 base and J by 2 bases, 5 bases remained unmatched. The CDR3 consists of 16 residues.

This clonotype was recorded many times. The chain couples TRBV7-9 to TRBJ2-1, with 7 nucleotides matching TRBD2. Germline values: CDR1 SEHNR, CDR2 FQNEAQ (reference sequence). Trimming at V came to 5 bases and at J to 5 bases, leaving 9 bases not matched to a gene. CDR3 size: 15 residues. The CDR3 protein is CASSASGTNHNEQFF. For the CDR3, the DNA is TGTGCCAGCAGCGCTTCCGGGACTAATCACAATGAGCAGTTCTTC.

This clonotype has a handful of counts. The chain is built from TRBV6-6 and TRBJ1-1, with 9 bases lining up with TRBD1. The germline CDR1 and CDR2 sequences are MNHNY and SVGAGI (reference sequence). V shed 6 bases and J 0 bases; nucleotides not matched to a gene: 2. This CDR3 region has 14 residues. The CDR3 nucleotides are TGTGCCAGCAGCCACAGGGGGCTGAACACTGAAGCTTTCTTT. Translation gives CASSHRGLNTEAFF.

The chain uses TRBV2 and TRBJ1-1, with 7 bases that match TRBD1. With 1 base clipped from V and 10 bases from J, the junction kept 12 bases outside the gene matches. The germline CDR1 and CDR2 sequences are SNHLY and FYNNEI. The CDR3 is 15 amino acids. The CDR3 nucleotides are TGTGCCAGCAGTGAAGGGACAGGTCCATTGGGTGGAGCTTTCTTT. This sequence encodes CASSEGTGPLGGAFF.

The chain joins TRBV4-3 to TRBJ2-2; 7 bases fit TRBD1. Germline trimming cut 0 bases from V and 6 bases from J; bases unmatched to any gene: 4. Germline V gives CDR1 LGHNA, CDR2 YSLEER. CDR3 size: 15 residues. CDR3 sequence reads: CASSQELQGAGELFF. CDR3 bases: TGCGCCAGCAGCCAAGAACTCCAGGGGGCCGGGGAGCTGTTTTTT.

This clonotype was seen a handful of times. V and J are TRBV4-1 and TRBJ1-2, with a tentative D call TRBD1 (5 bases). Looked up from germline, CDR1 is MGHRA and CDR2 is YSYEKL. The CDR3 consists of 15 residues. V lost 4 bases, J lost 4 bases, and 16 bases lay in between. The CDR3 reads CASSPRDRYFYGYTF. CDR3 sequence (DNA): TGCGCCAGCAGCCCCCGGGACCGCTACTTCTATGGCTACACCTTC.

This rearrangement joins TRBV7-9 to TRBJ2-1, with TRBD2 identical over 10 bases. This CDR3 has 16 amino acids. The germline CDR1 and CDR2 sequences are SEHNR and FQNEAQ (reference sequence). V shed 5 bases and J 7 bases; nucleotides not matched to a gene: 11. The CDR3 region is CASSLSGSGGFNEQFF. The CDR3 bases are TGTGCCAGCAGCCTCTCGGGTAGCGGGGGGTTTAATGAGCAGTTCTTC.

The V gene is TRBV4-2, the J gene TRBJ1-2; a weak D match, TRBD1 (5 bases). The germline V gene encodes CDR1 LGHNA and CDR2 YNFKEQ. The V end lost 3 bases, the J end lost 4 bases, and 15 bases lay between the germline ends. The CDR3 spans 15 residues. CDR3 amino acids: CASSHLPGRFYGYTF. CDR3 DNA sequence: TGTGCCAGCAGCCATTTGCCAGGGCGTTTCTATGGCTACACCTTC.

This clonotype was counted only a few times. The chain is built from TRBV7-6 and TRBJ1-3; D possibly corresponds to TRBD1 (6 bases). V shed 2 bases and J shed 4 bases, with 18 bases lying between them. This CDR3 has 17 amino acids. CDR1 is SGHVS and CDR2 is FNYEAQ in the germline V gene. The CDR3 nucleotides are TGTGCCAGCAGCTTAAAGGGGGTCCGGGTCGGAGGAAACACCATATATTTT. It specifies CASSLKGVRVGGNTIYF. Combining the CDR3 with reference TRBV7-6 and TRBJ1-3 gives the whole variable domain GAGVSQSPRYKVTKRGQDVALRCDPISGHVSLYWYRQALGQGPEFLTYFNYEAQQDKSGLPNDRFSAERPEGSISTLTIQRTEQRDSAMYRCASSLKGVRVGGNTIYFGEGSWLTVV.

This sequence joins TRBV7-2 and TRBJ2-1, with 16 bases aligning to TRBD2. V was clipped by 4 bases and J by 4 bases; unmatched bases: 7. This CDR3 spans 18 amino acids. Germline-derived CDR1 and CDR2 are SGHTA and FQGNSA. The CDR3 DNA sequence: TGTGCCAGCAGCTCGGGACTAGCGGGGGGGTACCCTTACAATGAGCAGTTCTTC. This gives the protein CASSSGLAGGYPYNEQFF.

V is TRBV5-6 and J is TRBJ1-1, with D unresolved. The germline gives CDR1 SGHDT, CDR2 YYEEEE. The CDR3 loop spans 12 amino acids. The ends were cut back, 0 bases at V and 11 bases at J, with 11 bases in the middle. CDR3 in DNA: TGTGCCAGCAGCTTGGGTGAGGTAGTTGCTTTCTTT. Protein sequence: CASSLGEVVAFF.

V is TRBV6-2 or TRBV6-3 and J is TRBJ2-1; D unclear. CDR3 length: 14 residues. V was trimmed by 5 bases and J by 5 bases, leaving 13 bases between them. CDR1 is MNHEY and CDR2 is SVGEGT in the germline V gene. The CDR3 bases are TGTGCCAGCAGTAGGCCAGACACTAACAATGAGCAGTTCTTC. It translates to CASSRPDTNNEQFF.

This chain uses TRBV27 with TRBJ2-7; D not resolved. V gave up 2 bases and J gave up 0 bases, with 8 bases separating them. Germline CDR1 reads MNHEY; CDR2 reads SMNVEV (reference sequence). This CDR3 spans 14 amino acids. The CDR3 region is CASSLGGSSYEQYF. For the CDR3, the DNA is TGTGCCAGCAGTTTAGGCGGCAGCTCCTACGAGCAGTACTTC.

The chain couples TRBV6-2 or TRBV6-3 to TRBJ1-5; weak D call: TRBD1 (6 bases). Germline assignment: CDR1 MNHEY and CDR2 SVGEGT. The CDR3 length is 16 residues. The V gene lost 5 bases and the J gene lost 2 bases, with 16 bases spanning the gap. Here the CDR3 reads CASSDLQGRGNQPQHF. For the CDR3, the DNA is TGTGCCAGCAGTGACCTACAGGGTAGGGGCAATCAGCCCCAGCATTTT.

The V and J genes are TRBV5-1 and TRBJ2-1; D possibly matches TRBD1 or TRBD2 (5 bases each). V gave up 5 bases and J gave up 5 bases, with 17 bases separating them. Looked up from germline, CDR1 is SGHRS and CDR2 is YFSETQ. The CDR3 extends over 15 amino acids. CDR3 protein: CASRPSTGQHNEQFF. The CDR3 nucleotides read TGCGCCAGCAGACCCTCAACGGGGCAGCACAATGAGCAGTTCTTC.

This chain joins TRBV11-3 and TRBJ1-1, with TRBD1 identical over 7 bases. V dropped 8 bases and J dropped 2; count of bases not matched to a gene: 8. The CDR3 is 14 amino acids. Germline V lookup: CDR1 SGHNT, CDR2 YENEEA. The CDR3 reads CASSLTGSNTEAFF. CDR3 DNA: TGTGCCAGCTCGCTGACAGGGAGTAACACTGAAGCTTTCTTT.

This clonotype was seen more than once but under ten times. This sequence joins TRBV20-1 and TRBJ1-1, with unresolved D. V gave up 5 bases and J gave up 0 bases, with 10 bases separating them. The CDR3 sequence is 13 residues long. The germline gives CDR1 DFQATT, CDR2 SNEGSKA (reference sequence). The CDR3 reads CSALNGMNTEAFF. CDR3 coding DNA: TGCAGTGCTCTCAACGGAATGAACACTGAAGCTTTCTTT.

This clonotype was seen a handful of times. The chain is built from TRBV7-2 and TRBJ2-7; D is ambiguous. Germline V gene sequence: CDR1 SGHTA, CDR2 FQGNSA. The CDR3 extends over 13 amino acids. Trimming took 2 bases from V and 3 from J, leaving 8 bases between them. CDR3 DNA: TGTGCCAGCAGCTTAACAAAGAGCTACGAGCAGTACTTC. This codes for CASSLTKSYEQYF.

The chain uses TRBV4-1 and TRBJ2-3; D may match TRBD1 or TRBD2 (5 bases each). The CDR3 has 15 amino acids. CDR1 is MGHRA and CDR2 is YSYEKL in the germline V gene. The ends were cut back, 1 base at V and 2 bases at J, with 10 bases in the middle. CDR3 loop: CASSQGGGPTDTQYF. The DNA for the CDR3 is TGCGCCAGCAGCCAAGGTGGGGGTCCCACAGATACGCAGTATTTT.

The chain is built from TRBV20-1 and TRBJ2-6, with 12 bases that match TRBD1. The V segment lost 6 bases and the J segment 0 bases; nucleotides outside the gene matches: 15. The germline V gene has CDR1 DFQATT and CDR2 SNEGSKA (reference sequence). This CDR3 region has 20 residues. CDR3 nucleotide sequence: TGCAGTGCGAAAGTTCCTGGGACAGGGGGCGAGAGCTCTGGGGCCAACGTCCTGACTTTC. This codes for CSAKVPGTGGESSGANVLTF.

The CDR3, as DNA: TGTGCCAGCAGCCCTTTATCAGGGTTGGATTCACCCCTCCACTTT. Amino acids: CASSPLSGLDSPLHF. The chain couples TRBV14 to TRBJ1-6, with a possible D match to TRBD1 (5 bases). The CDR3 has 15 residues. V lost 4 bases to trimming and J lost 8 bases, with 15 bases between them. The germline gives CDR1 SGHDN, CDR2 FVKESK.

This CDR3 reads CESSPGQGNNEQFF. CDR3 in DNA: TGTGAAAGCAGTCCCGGACAGGGAAACAATGAGCAGTTCTTC. The chain joins TRBV6-6 to TRBJ2-1; 8 bases are shared with TRBD1. The CDR3 consists of 14 residues. CDR1 and CDR2 from the germline V gene are MNHNY and SVGAGI (reference sequence).